This T cell receptor beta chain is from a study of blood T cell repertoires in COVID-19. V gave up 3 bases and J gave up 0 bases; unmatched junction bases: 2. In germline, CDR1 is PRHDT, CDR2 FYEKMQ (reference sequence). CDR3 size: 15 residues. With regard to this clone: This likely reflects a read error, since a far larger clone is one base away.

Profiled with immunoSEQ multiplex PCR; TCRdb holds only in-frame clones, not every one. This repertoire shows hundreds of thousands of clones, about nine tenths found once; its top ten account for roughly 12%. The clonotype was recovered from a man in his fifties or sixties with COVID-19, enrolled during active disease. The genes are TRBV13 and TRBJ2-1; 7 bases align to TRBD1. The sequencing sample was made of peripheral blood. CDR3 residues: CASSLTGSSYNEQFF. Written as DNA, the CDR3 is TGTGCCAGCAGCTTGACAGGGAGCTCCTACAATGAGCAGTTCTTC.